This T cell receptor (beta chain) was profiled in a study of blood T cells in healthy people across ages (dated by TCRdb to the mid-2010s). With respect to the entire study: In model experiments, template switching captured roughly one uniquely barcoded TCR beta cDNA molecule for every two T cells. To track age-related changes in TCR beta repertoire diversity, the study relied on deep sequencing normalized with unique cDNA molecular identifiers. To avoid experimental bias, donors of different ages were distributed randomly across sequencing lanes. The donors were split into four age groups: young (average about 15 years), middle-aged (39), aged (more than 60) and long-lived (under 85). The study analyzed two additional independent replicas of 1 million unique cDNA reads from the same blood draw for two donors, one aged 18 to 29 and one aged 80 or older.

CDR1 and CDR2, looked up from the germline V gene (reference sequence), are LGHDT and YNNKEL. V drops 7 bases and J drops 7 bases, leaving 18 bases in between. Inclusive of the bounding cysteine and phenylalanine, the CDR3 is 14 residues long. Left in the record is the CDR3 DNA by itself, 42 bases read in frame from the first base. The 35 to 40 donors, aged about 6 to 95 years, were systemically healthy Caucasian individuals from Russia. Each donor gave 8.5 to 10 milliliters of peripheral blood, collected into EDTA-treated Vacutainer tubes. Ficoll-Paque density-gradient centrifugation was used to isolate PBMCs, with at least 7 million per sample. Trizol reagent was used to extract total RNA from the PBMCs, yielding at least 5 micrograms per sample. For every donor, flow cytometry on a PBMC aliquot measured the percentage of naive CD45RAhigh/CD27high T cells. Study-level results and caveats: Conclusive comparison of naive and antigen-experienced compartments was prevented by the profiling of bulk unsorted PBMCs. As age increased, observed TCR beta diversity per million T cells dropped in a roughly linear way, and a significant reduction was already evident by age 40. Because the CMV infection status of the donors was unknown, age-related changes in expanded clonotypes may potentially have been confounded. Compared with the aged group, more naive CD4+ T cells, fewer expanded clones and increased TCR diversity were shown by the long-lived group, suggesting age selection. The percentage of naive T cells measured by flow cytometry correlated strongly with observed TCR beta diversity. Total diversity estimates from one million sequenced T cells were considered lower bounds and underestimates.

In regard to this clonotype: Its antigen target is currently unknown. Base qualities are not provided; no much larger clone lies one nucleotide away.

Libraries were constructed by 5' RACE. TCRdb shows the sequencer as Illumina HiSeq 2500. A second PCR of roughly 7 to 11 cycles was performed with a sample-barcoded 5' primer and a J-beta primer mix. Each TCR beta cDNA molecule received a unique molecular identifier from a template-switch 5' adaptor carrying 12 random nucleotides. Each sample yielded at least 3 million CDR3-containing paired-end reads. First-strand cDNA synthesis was performed from all RNA using the Mint cDNA synthesis kit, with priming by a TRBC-specific oligonucleotide. Following uracil-DNA glycosylase treatment, all cDNA underwent a first 18-cycle PCR with the universal primers M1SS and BC2_uni_R. Under the source paper's analysis protocol: Normalization of each sample was performed by random selection of 1 million high-quality reads, each carrying a distinct molecular identifier. Reads with shared molecular identifiers were discarded instead of being binned into consensus sequences. CDR3 identification, clonotype clustering and error correction used MiTCR with a Q25 quality threshold and the strictest error-elimination algorithm. A nonparametric unseen species model using Euler transformation provided a lower-bound estimate of total TCR beta diversity. TCRdb took the public reads, trimmed them with fastp at Q25, ran MiXCR for clone calling and kept in-frame beta chains. All rows with the same CDR3 protein become a single entry with the most common DNA and genes. None of the V and J calls come from the authors' own analysis; TCRdb made them. The sample has hundreds of thousands of distinct CDR3 sequences on record, around half of them singletons. The top ten clones comprise around a third of the sample.

The sequence derives from an older woman in good health. Recombination linked TRBV3-1 to TRBJ2-3; the D gene assignment is ambiguous. The sample comprised blood. DNA sequence: TGTGCCAGCACCTCAAGCATTAGGTGTCATACGCAGTATTTT. Translated, it gives CASTSSIRCHTQYF.